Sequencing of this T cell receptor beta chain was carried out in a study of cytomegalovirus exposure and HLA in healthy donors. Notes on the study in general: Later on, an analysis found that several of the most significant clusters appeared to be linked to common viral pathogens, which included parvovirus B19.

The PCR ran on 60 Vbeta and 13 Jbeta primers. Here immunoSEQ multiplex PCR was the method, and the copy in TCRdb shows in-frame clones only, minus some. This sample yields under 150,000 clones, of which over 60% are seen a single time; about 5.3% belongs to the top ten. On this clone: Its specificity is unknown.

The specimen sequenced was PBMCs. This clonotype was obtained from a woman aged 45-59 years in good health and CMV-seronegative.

CDR3 bases: TGTGCCAGCAGTGAGGGGACAGGGGGAAGGTGGCCTAATTCACCCCTCCACTTT. Residues: CASSEGTGGRWPNSPLHF. The chain links TRBV6-1 to TRBJ1-6; TRBD1 matches at 11 bases. The germline gives CDR1 MNHNS, CDR2 SASEGT. The trim removed 3 bases at V and 6 bases at J, leaving 10 bases unmatched. The CDR3 has 18 residues.